The source of this T cell receptor beta chain is a study of blood T cell repertoires in COVID-19. For the study at large: Sources were T cells, B-cell-depleted T cells, or PBMCs; the material itself was cDNA or gDNA.

Profiled with immunoSEQ multiplex PCR; TCRdb holds only in-frame clones, not every one. The data contain some 120,000 clones, over 55% of them singletons. Unmatched junction bases numbered 3, after V lost 5 bases and J lost 6 bases. Germline CDR1 reads SGHAT; CDR2 reads FQNNGV. The CDR3 loop spans 13 amino acids. The TCR comes from a woman in her 70s with acute or convalescent COVID-19. Input material: peripheral blood. The rearrangement uses TRBV11-2 and TRBJ1-2; 10 nucleotides agree with TRBD1. CDR3 protein: CASSLGQGDGYTF. The CDR3 nucleotides are TGTGCCAGCAGCCTTGGACAGGGGGATGGCTACACCTTC.